This T cell receptor beta chain was sequenced during a study of blood T cell repertoires in COVID-19. Study context: Whether acute or convalescent, the COVID-19 samples came from the United States, Italy and Spain. Sample material is recorded as cDNA or gDNA derived from T cells, B-cell-depleted T cells, or PBMCs.

This clone was found a few times. Under the authors' procedure: Using reference gene primer amplification, nucleated cell counts were estimated. Data came from immunoSEQ multiplex PCR; TCRdb stores just in-frame clones and leaves some out. D and trimming were read from the DNA, whereas the V and J calls and clone size are those reported in that table. The profile shows over 65,000 clones, around 86% of them singletons. CDR3 length equals 15 residues. The junction had 5 bases not matched to a gene; V was cut back by 3 bases and J by 5 bases. Germline V CDR1 and CDR2: SGHRS, YFSETQ. The sequence was obtained from a human donor in a cohort sampled during active COVID-19. This chain links TRBV5-1 with TRBJ1-4, with TRBD1 matching 9 bases. Sequences were obtained from peripheral blood. The CDR3 DNA is TGCGCCAGCAGCTCCACGGGACAGGGAAATGAAAAACTGTTTTTT. It specifies CASSSTGQGNEKLFF.